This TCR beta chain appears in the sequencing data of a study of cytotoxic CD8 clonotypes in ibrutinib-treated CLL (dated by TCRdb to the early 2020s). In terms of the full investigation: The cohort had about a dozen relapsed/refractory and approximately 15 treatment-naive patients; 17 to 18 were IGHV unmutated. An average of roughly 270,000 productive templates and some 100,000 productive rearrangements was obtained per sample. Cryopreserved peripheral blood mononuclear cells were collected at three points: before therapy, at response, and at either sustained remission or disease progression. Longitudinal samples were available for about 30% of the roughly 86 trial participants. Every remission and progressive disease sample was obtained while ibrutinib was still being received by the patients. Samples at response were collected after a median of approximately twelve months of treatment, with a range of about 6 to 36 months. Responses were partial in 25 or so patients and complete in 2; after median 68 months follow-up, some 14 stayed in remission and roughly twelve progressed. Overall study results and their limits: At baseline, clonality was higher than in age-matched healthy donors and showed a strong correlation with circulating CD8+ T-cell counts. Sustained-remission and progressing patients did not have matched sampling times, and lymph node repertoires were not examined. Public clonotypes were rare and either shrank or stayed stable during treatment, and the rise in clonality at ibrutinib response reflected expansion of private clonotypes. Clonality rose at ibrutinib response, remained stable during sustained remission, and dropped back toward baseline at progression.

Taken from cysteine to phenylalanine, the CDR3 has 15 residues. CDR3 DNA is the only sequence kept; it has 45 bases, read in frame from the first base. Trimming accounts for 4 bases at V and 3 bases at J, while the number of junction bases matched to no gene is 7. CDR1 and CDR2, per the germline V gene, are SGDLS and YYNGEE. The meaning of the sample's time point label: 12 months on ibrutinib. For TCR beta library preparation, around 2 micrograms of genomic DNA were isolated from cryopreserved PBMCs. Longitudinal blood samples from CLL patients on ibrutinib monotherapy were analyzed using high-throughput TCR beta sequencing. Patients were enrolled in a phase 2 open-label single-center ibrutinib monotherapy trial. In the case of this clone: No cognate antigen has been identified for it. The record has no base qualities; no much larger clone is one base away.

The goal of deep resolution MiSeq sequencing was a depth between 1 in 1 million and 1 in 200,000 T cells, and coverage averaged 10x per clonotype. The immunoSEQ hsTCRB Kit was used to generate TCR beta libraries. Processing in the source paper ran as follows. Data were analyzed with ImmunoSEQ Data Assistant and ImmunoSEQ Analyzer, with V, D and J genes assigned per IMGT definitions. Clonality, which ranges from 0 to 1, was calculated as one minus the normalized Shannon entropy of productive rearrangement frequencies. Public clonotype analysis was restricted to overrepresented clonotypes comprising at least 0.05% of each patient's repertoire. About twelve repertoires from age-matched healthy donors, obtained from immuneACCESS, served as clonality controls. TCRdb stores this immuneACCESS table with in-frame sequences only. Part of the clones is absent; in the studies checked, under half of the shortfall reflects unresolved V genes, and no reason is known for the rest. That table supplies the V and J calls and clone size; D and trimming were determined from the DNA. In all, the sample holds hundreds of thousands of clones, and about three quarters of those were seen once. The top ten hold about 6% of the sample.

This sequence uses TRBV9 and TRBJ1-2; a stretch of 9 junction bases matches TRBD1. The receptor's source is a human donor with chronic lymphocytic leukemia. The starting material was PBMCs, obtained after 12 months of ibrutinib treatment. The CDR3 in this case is CASSSRDRVDYGYTF. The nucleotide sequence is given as TGTGCCAGCAGCTCACGGGACAGGGTGGACTATGGCTACACCTTC.